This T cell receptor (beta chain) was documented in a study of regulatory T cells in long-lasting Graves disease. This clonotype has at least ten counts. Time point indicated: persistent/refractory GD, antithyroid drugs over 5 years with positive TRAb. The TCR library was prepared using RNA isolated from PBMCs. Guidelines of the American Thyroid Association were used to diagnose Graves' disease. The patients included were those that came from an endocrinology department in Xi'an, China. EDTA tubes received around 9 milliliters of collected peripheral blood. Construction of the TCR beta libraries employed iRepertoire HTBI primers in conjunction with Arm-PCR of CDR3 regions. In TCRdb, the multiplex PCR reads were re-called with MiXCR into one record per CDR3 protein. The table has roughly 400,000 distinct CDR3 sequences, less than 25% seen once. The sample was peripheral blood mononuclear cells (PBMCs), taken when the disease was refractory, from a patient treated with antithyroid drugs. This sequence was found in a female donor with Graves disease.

The CDR3: CAIRTGTTYEQYF. CDR3 nucleotides: TGTGCCATCAGGACCGGGACAACCTACGAGCAGTACTTC. The genes are TRBV10-3 and TRBJ2-7; D is possibly TRBD1 (6 bases). Germline V CDR1 and CDR2: ENHRY, SYGVKD. The V end was cut by 6 bases, the J end by 2 bases, with 11 bases between. The CDR3 loop spans 13 amino acids.